The sequence of this TCR beta chain was determined in a study of blood T cell repertoires in COVID-19. Study information: COVID-19 samples collected from the United States, Italy and Spain covered acute and convalescent phases. PBMCs, B-cell-depleted T cells, or T cells were the source of the cDNA or gDNA that made up the material.

Original handling: Amplification from reference gene primers served as the basis for estimated nucleated cell counts. The data were produced by immunoSEQ multiplex PCR, yet TCRdb's version contains in-frame clones alone and is incomplete. The V and J calls and the clone size are those of that table, but D and trimming were determined from the DNA. The sample records approximately 33,000 clones, around 85% being singletons. Looked up from germline, CDR1 is SGHNT and CDR2 is YYREEE (reference sequence). The CDR3 extends over 17 amino acids. In this sample, this clone turned up a few times. At one of its ends the junction is not consistent with the germline gene, which may arise from a read error.

The receptor comes from a man in his sixties or seventies with acute or convalescent COVID-19. Sequenced sample: peripheral blood. The chain joins TRBV5-4 to TRBJ2-5; TRBD2 agrees at 7 bases. CDR3 nucleotides: TGTGCCAGCAGGTTGGGGGGAGGGCAAGGTGGTGGAGAGACCCAGTACTTC. Encoded protein: CASRLGGGQGGGETQYF.